These 30 T cell receptor beta chains originate from one sample sequenced in a study of T cell repertoires in cytomegalovirus infection. No cognate antigen is known for these TCRs. Each CDR3 protein is one row after TCRdb ran MiXCR on the reads. The table records tens of thousands of distinct CDR3 sequences, roughly 19% of them present only once. The source material was CD8+ T cells from cultured PBMCs, sampled from culture after CMV antigen stimulation. The receptors stem from a human donor in good health (CMV status not recorded). Some clones in this sample may be carry-over from other donors' samples.

This clonotype was counted ten times or more. J is TRBJ2-5 and V is TRBV12-3 or TRBV12-4, with no clear D. This CDR3 has 13 amino acids. V lost 5 bases to trimming and J lost 0 bases, with 7 bases between them. The CDR3 loop is CASSPRYQETQYF. The DNA for the CDR3 is TGTGCCAGCAGTCCACGGTACCAAGAGACCCAGTACTTC.

This clonotype came up a few times. The V call is TRBV12-3 or TRBV12-4, the J call TRBJ1-1; D not resolved. This CDR3 spans 14 amino acids. Trimming removed 0 bases at V and 5 bases at J, with 10 bases between. CDR3: CASSLAVRSTEAFF. CDR3 in DNA: TGTGCCAGCAGTTTAGCGGTGCGAAGTACTGAAGCTTTCTTT.

Ten or more counts support this clonotype. This chain connects TRBV7-8 to TRBJ1-2; 8 bases line up with TRBD1. With V trimmed by 2 bases and J by 3 bases, 8 bases remained unmatched. This CDR3 spans 16 amino acids. Germline V gives CDR1 SGHVS, CDR2 FQNEAQ. CDR3 sequence: CASSLTQQGGDYGYTF. The CDR3 DNA reads TGTGCCAGCAGCTTAACCCAACAGGGGGGGGACTATGGCTACACCTTC.

The gene calls are TRBV29-1 and TRBJ2-3; 9 positions agree with TRBD2. Per the germline V gene, CDR1 is SQVTM and CDR2 is ANQGSEA. V dropped 1 base and J dropped 4; count of bases not matched to a gene: 6. This CDR3 contains 15 residues. CDR3 DNA: TGCAGCGTTGAAGGGGTTAGCGGGAGTTCAGATACGCAGTATTTT. Translating gives CSVEGVSGSSDTQYF.

This clonotype was seen many times. V gene TRBV7-8 combines with J gene TRBJ2-2; D may be TRBD2 (6 bases). The CDR3 extends over 16 amino acids. Germline V gene sequence: CDR1 SGHVS, CDR2 FQNEAQ. Trimming removed 4 bases from V and 2 bases from J, with 14 bases in between. This CDR3 is CASSSTRGLNTGELFF. The CDR3 nucleotides are TGTGCCAGCAGCTCTACTCGGGGGTTAAACACCGGGGAGCTGTTTTTT.

This clonotype was detected once. The rearrangement joins TRBV27 to TRBJ2-1; D is possibly TRBD1 (6 bases). The V gene's germline CDR1 is MNHEY and CDR2 SMNVEV (reference sequence). V was trimmed by 6 bases and J by 0 bases, leaving 15 bases between them. This CDR3 comprises 16 residues. This chain's CDR3 is CASRGSGTPSYNEQFF. CDR3 nucleotides: TGTGCCAGCAGGGGATCCGGGACACCCTCCTACAATGAGCAGTTCTTC.

The CDR3 nucleotides are TGCGCCAGCAGCCAAGGAGGAGACAGACGCGAGCCCCAGCATTTT. Amino acids: CASSQGGDRREPQHF. The J gene is TRBJ1-5, the V gene TRBV4-3, with D tentatively TRBD1 (5 bases). Looked up from germline, CDR1 is LGHNA and CDR2 is YSLEER. This CDR3 has 15 residues. V gave up 1 base and J gave up 8 bases, with 15 bases separating them.

This clonotype appeared many times. For the CDR3, the DNA is TGCAGTGCTAGAGCAGGGTTCGGTGGCTACACCTTC. Translating gives CSARAGFGGYTF. V and J are TRBV20-1 and TRBJ1-2; possible D gene TRBD1, 5 bases. The CDR3 is 12 residues long. Germline V lookup: CDR1 DFQATT, CDR2 SNEGSKA (reference sequence). The V end lost 1 base, the J end lost 7 bases, and 10 bases lay between the germline ends.

This clonotype was seen ten or more times. The genes are TRBV6-1 and TRBJ2-5, with TRBD1 matching over 9 bases. The length of the CDR3 is 13 residues. CDR1 and CDR2 from the germline V gene are MNHNS and SASEGT. The J segment lost 4 bases and the V segment lost 11 bases, leaving 8 bases of the junction unmatched. As DNA, the CDR3 is TGTGCCGGCCGGGACAGGGAAAGAGAGACCCAGTACTTC. This gives the protein CAGRDRERETQYF.

This clonotype was counted between two and nine times. The chain employs TRBV4-3 and TRBJ2-1; 9 positions agree with TRBD2. Unmatched junction bases numbered 10, after V lost 3 bases and J lost 10 bases. This CDR3 is 15 amino acids long. From germline, CDR1 is LGHNA and CDR2 YSLEER. CDR3 nucleotide sequence: TGCGCCAGCAGCCATGGTAGCGGGAGTCTGAAGGAGCAGTTCTTC. This sequence encodes CASSHGSGSLKEQFF.

The table lists this clonotype with a few counts. This chain joins TRBV6-5 and TRBJ1-1; unclear D gene. There are 12 residues in the CDR3. Germline V gene sequence: CDR1 MNHEY, CDR2 SVGAGI. V was clipped by 10 bases and J by 1 base, with 10 bases between them. CDR3 region: CATFGSNTEAFF. In DNA form, the CDR3 reads TGTGCCACATTTGGGTCGAACACTGAAGCTTTCTTT.

This clonotype was counted between two and nine times. This chain connects TRBV29-1 to TRBJ2-7, with D unclear. The V gene lost 7 bases and the J gene lost 3 bases, with 22 bases spanning the gap. The CDR3 has 15 residues. CDR1 SQVTM and CDR2 ANQGSEA come from the germline V gene. CDR3 amino acids: CSGLSAEGSGYEQYF. The CDR3 DNA is TGCAGCGGCCTCAGCGCGGAAGGTTCTGGCTACGAGCAGTACTTC.

J is TRBJ2-5 and V is TRBV5-4; D remains ambiguous. Per germline, CDR1 SGHNT and CDR2 YYREEE (reference sequence). V lost 0 bases and J 1 base, leaving 19 bases between the germline ends. The CDR3 sequence is 18 residues long. CDR3 sequence: CASSLGGSTPKRQETQYF. CDR3 nucleotides: TGTGCCAGCAGCTTGGGAGGTTCGACACCAAAACGCCAAGAGACCCAGTACTTC.

The chain employs TRBV30 and TRBJ1-6; tentative D call: TRBD1 (5 bases). Germline CDR1 is GTSNPN and CDR2 is SVGIG (reference sequence). CDR3 length: 16 residues. The ends were cut back, 0 bases at V and 4 bases at J, with 13 bases in the middle. The CDR3 here is CAWSVGREFYNSPLHF. DNA of the CDR3: TGTGCCTGGAGTGTCGGCAGGGAATTTTATAATTCACCCCTCCACTTT. Filled out from reference TRBV30 and TRBJ1-6, the complete variable domain reads SQTIHQWPATLVQPVGSPLSLECTVEGTSNPNLYWYRQAAGRGLQLLFYSVGIGQISSEVPQNLSASRPQDRQFILSSKKLLLSDSGFYLCAWSVGREFYNSPLHFGNGTRLTVT.

Ten or more counts support this clonotype. CDR3 nucleotide sequence: TGTGCCAGCAGTTACGGGGGTCCCGGGGAGCTGTTTTTT. Translation: CASSYGGPGELFF. This chain joins TRBV6-5 and TRBJ2-2, with D possibly called TRBD1 or TRBD2 (5 bases each). The CDR3 consists of 13 residues. Germline V gene data show CDR1 as MNHEY and CDR2 as SVGAGI. V lost 2 bases and J lost 6, with 7 bases in between.

The chain uses TRBV7-9 and TRBJ2-5; 11 nucleotides match TRBD2. Germline CDR1 SEHNR, CDR2 FQNEAQ (reference sequence). Losses at the gene ends were 5 bases for V and 2 bases for J; bases not matched to a gene: 7. There are 16 residues in the CDR3. The CDR3 bases are TGTGCCAGCAGCCCCCAACTAGCGGGGGTTCAAGAGACCCAGTACTTC. The encoded protein is CASSPQLAGVQETQYF. The complete variable domain, with remaining parts taken from reference TRBV7-9 and TRBJ2-5, reads DTGVSQNPRHKITKRGQNVTFRCDPISEHNRLYWYRQTLGQGPEFLTYFQNEAQLEKSRLLSDRFSAERPKGSFSTLEIQRTEQGDSAMYLCASSPQLAGVQETQYFGPGTRLLVL.

V gene TRBV7-9 combines with J gene TRBJ2-6; D might be TRBD1 (6 bases). Germline loops: CDR1 SEHNR, CDR2 FQNEAQ (reference sequence). The V end was cut by 4 bases, the J end by 4 bases, with 8 bases between. The CDR3 runs 14 residues. The CDR3 sequence: CASSSGVGANVLTF. CDR3 coding DNA: TGTGCCAGCAGCTCAGGGGTCGGGGCCAACGTCCTGACTTTC.

The J gene is TRBJ1-6, the V gene TRBV6-6; tentatively, D is TRBD1 (6 bases). CDR1 is MNHNY and CDR2 is SVGAGI in the germline V gene (reference sequence). V lost 6 bases, J lost 2 bases, and 11 bases lay in between. CDR3 length: 15 amino acids. The CDR3: CASRQQGTYNSPLHF. In DNA, the CDR3 is TGTGCCAGCAGGCAACAGGGCACCTATAATTCACCCCTCCACTTT.

The chain combines TRBV6-2 or TRBV6-3 with TRBJ1-6; D uncertain. This CDR3 region has 11 residues. Germline loops: CDR1 MNHEY, CDR2 SVGEGT. Trimming pared 6 bases from V and 8 bases from J, leaving 5 bases between. The DNA for the CDR3 is TGTGCCAGCAGCCTCGATTCACCCCTCCACTTT. Protein sequence: CASSLDSPLHF.

The chain uses TRBV3-1 and TRBJ2-2; D uncertain. Germline V gene data show CDR1 as LGHDT and CDR2 as YNNKEL (reference sequence). The length of the CDR3 is 17 residues. Trimming left V 2 bases short and J 0 bases short, with 13 bases between. The CDR3 sequence: CASSQLTRPANTGELFF. CDR3 DNA: TGTGCCAGCAGCCAACTGACACGACCTGCGAACACCGGGGAGCTGTTTTTT.

This clonotype was found many times. V and J are TRBV9 and TRBJ2-2; the D is unclear. Germline CDR1 is SGDLS and CDR2 is YYNGEE. CDR3 length: 14 residues. V was pared by 0 bases and J by 4 bases, with 7 bases between. In DNA form, the CDR3 reads TGTGCCAGCAGCGTAGGGGTCGGCACCGGGGAGCTGTTTTTT. It specifies CASSVGVGTGELFF.

The rearrangement uses TRBV11-2 and TRBJ2-1; D is unresolved. The germline V gene encodes CDR1 SGHAT and CDR2 FQNNGV. Trimming took off 2 bases at V and 5 bases at J, with 10 bases between the two ends. The CDR3 covers 14 residues. CDR3: CASSLRVENNEQFF. The CDR3, as DNA: TGTGCCAGCAGCTTAAGGGTGGAGAACAATGAGCAGTTCTTC.

The J gene is TRBJ2-3, the V gene TRBV10-1; perhaps TRBD1 as D (5 bases). CDR3 length equals 13 residues. V was trimmed by 6 bases and J by 6 bases, leaving 13 bases between them. CDR1 and CDR2 from the germline V gene are WNHNN and SYGVQD (reference sequence). Here the CDR3 DNA reads TGCGCCAGCAGCGACACGCCAGGGGATACGCAGTATTTT. This translates into CASSDTPGDTQYF.

V usage is TRBV5-8 and J usage is TRBJ1-6, with D maybe TRBD1 (6 bases). The CDR3 covers 14 residues. The V and J ends lost 1 base and 7 bases respectively, with 9 bases between them. Germline V lookup: CDR1 SGHTS, CDR2 YDEGEE. CDR3 nucleotides: TGTGCCAGCAGCTTGCATACAGGGAATTCACCCCTCCACTTT. Protein product: CASSLHTGNSPLHF.

The table lists this clonotype with many counts. The V gene is TRBV12-3 or TRBV12-4, the J gene TRBJ2-1; D is uncertain. V was clipped by 7 bases and J by 8 bases, with 12 bases between them. This CDR3 contains 12 residues. CDR3 region: CASTPLGDEQFF. DNA of the CDR3: TGTGCCAGCACCCCCCTCGGCGATGAGCAGTTCTTC.

At least ten counts were recorded for this clonotype. CDR3 sequence reads: CASRLTSGGADTQYF. CDR3 nucleotide sequence: TGTGCCAGCAGATTGACTAGCGGGGGGGCAGATACGCAGTATTTT. The chain has TRBV7-3 and TRBJ2-3, with 14 nucleotides matching TRBD2. V lost 6 bases, J lost 4 bases, and 3 bases stayed unmatched. This CDR3 is built from 15 residues. Germline V gives CDR1 SGHTA, CDR2 FQGTGA.

This clonotype was detected once. Since a much larger clone is just one base distant, this may be a read error. The chain combines TRBV7-2 with TRBJ2-1, with D perhaps assigned TRBD1 or TRBD2 (5 bases each). The CDR3 contains 15 residues. Per germline, CDR1 SGHTA and CDR2 FQGNSA. The CDR3: CANSLGESPYNEQFF. DNA for the CDR3: TGTGCCAACAGCTTGGGGGAGTCTCCCTACAATGAGCAGTTCTTC.

The sample holds many counts of this clonotype. The J gene is TRBJ2-1, the V gene TRBV7-9, with 7 bases identical to TRBD2. The CDR3 is 14 amino acids. From germline, CDR1 is SEHNR and CDR2 FQNEAQ (reference sequence). Losses at the gene ends were 6 bases for V and 3 bases for J; bases not matched to a gene: 5. The CDR3 protein is CASSSGGNYNEQFF. CDR3 nucleotides: TGTGCCAGCAGTTCCGGGGGGAACTACAATGAGCAGTTCTTC.

Only a few counts were recorded for this clonotype. The V and J genes are TRBV27 and TRBJ1-2, with a possible D match to TRBD1 (6 bases). V lost 2 bases, J lost 3 bases, and 22 bases lay in between. This CDR3 region has 18 residues. The germline V gene has CDR1 MNHEY and CDR2 SMNVEV (reference sequence). The CDR3 region is CASSLSGQGPSPDYGYTF. The DNA of the CDR3 is TGTGCCAGCAGTTTAAGTGGGCAGGGGCCGTCACCCGACTATGGCTACACCTTC.

The chain recombines TRBV20-1 with TRBJ2-3, with D tentatively TRBD1 or TRBD2 (5 bases each). Trimming pared 5 bases from V and 1 base from J, leaving 19 bases between. The CDR3 consists of 16 residues. In germline, CDR1 is DFQATT, CDR2 SNEGSKA (reference sequence). CDR3: CSAPLGTDQRTDTQYF. DNA for the CDR3: TGCAGTGCTCCTTTGGGGACGGATCAACGCACAGATACGCAGTATTTT.